The T cell receptor beta chain under discussion was sequenced for a study of blood T cell repertoires in COVID-19. Study-level information: COVID-19 samples collected from the United States, Italy and Spain covered acute and convalescent phases. T cells, B-cell-depleted T cells, or PBMCs supplied cDNA or gDNA.

This CDR3 contains 19 residues. Germline V gives CDR1 SGDLS, CDR2 YYNGEE. V lost 0 bases and J 1 base, leaving 22 bases between the germline ends. Enrollees, roughly 18 to 90 years old, lived in about two dozen US areas. The authors' processing: For nucleated cells, counts were estimated from reference gene primer amplification. The data were produced by immunoSEQ multiplex PCR, yet TCRdb's version contains in-frame clones alone and is incomplete. From that table come the V and J calls and clone size; the DNA was used to work out D and trimming. Of approximately 300,000 clones in the sample, around 85% were seen once.

The chain has TRBV9 and TRBJ1-2; D may be TRBD1 (6 bases). The sequencing sample was made of PBMCs or T cells enriched from blood (not recorded which). This receptor was identified in a woman aged 25 to 39 who had been exposed to COVID-19. This CDR3 is CASSVATDSQWEFNYGYTF. CDR3 bases: TGTGCCAGCAGCGTAGCTACGGACAGCCAGTGGGAGTTTAACTATGGCTACACCTTC.